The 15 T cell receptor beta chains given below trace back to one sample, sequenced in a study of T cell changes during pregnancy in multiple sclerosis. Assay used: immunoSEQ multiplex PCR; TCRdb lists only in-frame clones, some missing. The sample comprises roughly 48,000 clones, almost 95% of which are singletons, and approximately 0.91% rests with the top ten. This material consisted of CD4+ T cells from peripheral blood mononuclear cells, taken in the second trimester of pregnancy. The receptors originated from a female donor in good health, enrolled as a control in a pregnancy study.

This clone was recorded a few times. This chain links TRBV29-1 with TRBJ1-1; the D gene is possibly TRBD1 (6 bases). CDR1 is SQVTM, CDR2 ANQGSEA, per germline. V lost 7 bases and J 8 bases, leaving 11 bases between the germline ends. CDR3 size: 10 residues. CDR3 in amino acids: CSAITGEAFF. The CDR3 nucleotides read TGCAGCGCTATTACAGGGGAAGCTTTCTTT.

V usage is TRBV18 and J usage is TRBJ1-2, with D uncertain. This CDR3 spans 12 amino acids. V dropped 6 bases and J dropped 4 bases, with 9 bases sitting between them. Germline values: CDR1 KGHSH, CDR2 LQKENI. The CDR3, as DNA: TGTGCCAGCTCTTCCGGTCGCTATGGCTACACCTTC. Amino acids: CASSSGRYGYTF. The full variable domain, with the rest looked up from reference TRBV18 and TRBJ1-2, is NAGVMQNPRHLVRRRGQEARLRCSPMKGHSHVYWYRQLPEEGLKFMVYLQKENIIDESGMPKERFSAEFPKEGPSILRIQQVVRGDSAAYFCASSSGRYGYTFGSGTRLTVV.

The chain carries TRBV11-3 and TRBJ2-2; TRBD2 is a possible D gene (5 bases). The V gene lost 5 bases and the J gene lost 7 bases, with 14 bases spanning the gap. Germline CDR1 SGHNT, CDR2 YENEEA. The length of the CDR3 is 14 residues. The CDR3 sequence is CASSPPWAGGELFF. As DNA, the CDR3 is TGTGCCAGCAGCCCTCCCTGGGCGGGCGGGGAGCTGTTTTTT.

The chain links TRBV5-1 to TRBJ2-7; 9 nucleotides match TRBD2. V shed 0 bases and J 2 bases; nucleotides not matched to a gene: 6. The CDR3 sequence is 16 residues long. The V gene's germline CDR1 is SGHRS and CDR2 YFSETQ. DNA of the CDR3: TGCGCCAGCAGCTTGGTAAGCGGGGGGACCACCTACGAGCAGTACTTC. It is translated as CASSLVSGGTTYEQYF.

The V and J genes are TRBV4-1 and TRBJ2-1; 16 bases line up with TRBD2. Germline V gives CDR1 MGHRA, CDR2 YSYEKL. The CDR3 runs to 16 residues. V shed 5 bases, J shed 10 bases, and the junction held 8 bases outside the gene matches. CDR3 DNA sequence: TGCGCCAGCAGCAATCCGGGACTAGCGGGAGGGTTAGAGCAGTTCTTC. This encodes CASSNPGLAGGLEQFF.

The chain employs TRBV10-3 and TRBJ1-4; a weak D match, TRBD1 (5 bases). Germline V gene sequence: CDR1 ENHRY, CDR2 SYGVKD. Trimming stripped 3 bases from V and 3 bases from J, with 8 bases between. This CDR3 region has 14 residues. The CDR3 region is CAISDGTANEKLFF. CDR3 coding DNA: TGTGCCATCAGTGATGGGACTGCTAATGAAAAACTGTTTTTT.

The CDR3 sequence: CASKEPGLGPIGELFF. CDR3 sequence (DNA): TGTGCCAGCAAGGAACCGGGACTCGGGCCCATCGGGGAGCTGTTTTTT. This sequence joins TRBV28 and TRBJ2-2, with D perhaps TRBD2 (6 bases). Germline CDR1 reads MDHEN; CDR2 reads SYDVKM. The germline V and J ends were trimmed by 7 bases and 7 bases, with 22 bases remaining between them. CDR3 length equals 16 residues.

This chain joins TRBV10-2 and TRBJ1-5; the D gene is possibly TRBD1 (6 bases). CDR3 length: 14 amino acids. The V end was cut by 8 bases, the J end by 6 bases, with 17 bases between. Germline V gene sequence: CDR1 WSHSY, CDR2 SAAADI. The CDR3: CASGPVGGFQPQHF. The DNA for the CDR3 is TGCGCCAGCGGGCCCGTAGGGGGATTTCAGCCCCAGCATTTT.

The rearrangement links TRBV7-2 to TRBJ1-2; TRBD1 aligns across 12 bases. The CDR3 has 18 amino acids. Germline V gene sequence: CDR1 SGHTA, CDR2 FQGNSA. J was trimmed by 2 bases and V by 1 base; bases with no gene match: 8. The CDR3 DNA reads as TGTGCCAGCAGCTTAGATGCGGGACAGGGGGCCTTCAACTATGGCTACACCTTC. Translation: CASSLDAGQGAFNYGYTF.

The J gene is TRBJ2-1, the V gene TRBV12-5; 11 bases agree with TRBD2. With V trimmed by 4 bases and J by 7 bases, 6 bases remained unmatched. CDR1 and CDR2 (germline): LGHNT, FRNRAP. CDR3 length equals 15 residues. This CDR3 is CASGSRLAGKNEQFF. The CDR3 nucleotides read TGTGCTAGTGGTTCCCGACTAGCGGGGAAGAATGAGCAGTTCTTC.

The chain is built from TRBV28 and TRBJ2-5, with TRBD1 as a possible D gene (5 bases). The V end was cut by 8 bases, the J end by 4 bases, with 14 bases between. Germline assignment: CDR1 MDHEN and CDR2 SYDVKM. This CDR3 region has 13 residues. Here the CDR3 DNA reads TGTGCCAGCCGCCCAGGGCGGTTAGAGACCCAGTACTTC. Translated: CASRPGRLETQYF.

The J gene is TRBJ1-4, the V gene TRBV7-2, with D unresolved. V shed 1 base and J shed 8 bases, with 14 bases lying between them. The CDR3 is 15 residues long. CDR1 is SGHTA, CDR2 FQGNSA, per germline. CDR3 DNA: TGTGCCAGCAGCTTAGTCGGGGTTAGGAGGGAAAAACTGTTTTTT. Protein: CASSLVGVRREKLFF.

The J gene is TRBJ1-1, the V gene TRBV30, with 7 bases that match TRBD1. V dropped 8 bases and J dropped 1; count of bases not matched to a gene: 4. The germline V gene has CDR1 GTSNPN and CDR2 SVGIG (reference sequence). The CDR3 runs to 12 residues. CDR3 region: CARGQPNTEAFF. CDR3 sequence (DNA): TGTGCCCGGGGACAGCCGAACACTGAAGCTTTCTTT.

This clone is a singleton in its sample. CDR3 DNA sequence: TGCGCCAGCGCCATGGGGGGGGTCCCCTACAATGAGCAGTTCTTC. Protein sequence: CASAMGGVPYNEQFF. The chain recombines TRBV5-1 with TRBJ2-1; TRBD2 matches 7 bases. V gave up 7 bases and J gave up 2 bases; unmatched junction bases: 9. The CDR3 sequence is 15 residues long. Germline loops: CDR1 SGHRS, CDR2 YFSETQ.

The CDR3 sequence is CASSATIRAEAFF. The CDR3 nucleotides read TGTGCCAGCAGTGCTACTATTCGGGCTGAAGCTTTCTTT. The chain couples TRBV6-1 to TRBJ1-1, with D hard to call. This CDR3 has 13 amino acids. Germline loops: CDR1 MNHNS, CDR2 SASEGT. Trimming left V 4 bases short and J 6 bases short, with 12 bases between.